The present T cell receptor beta chain was sequenced within a study of shared T cell receptors in the human thymus. Sequencing used immunoSEQ multiplex PCR; TCRdb keeps in-frame clones, though not all of them. The sample carries some 660,000 clones, around 87% recorded once. The trim removed 4 bases at V and 3 bases at J, leaving 9 bases unmatched. The CDR3 is 15 residues long. The germline V gene encodes CDR1 MGHRA and CDR2 YSYEKL. This clone was recorded once. These data also featured in a second study, about human thymus T cells. That report adds: Corrective heart surgery yielded resections, and these provided the thymus tissue. There were highly overlapping thymic repertoires among unrelated individuals, as related research reported.

Sequenced material: thymocytes. This rearrangement joins TRBV4-1 to TRBJ2-7; TRBD1 matches at 7 bases. The receptor's source is a boy younger than two with a congenital heart defect. In DNA form, the CDR3 reads TGCGCCAGCAGCCCAGGTGACGGGACAGACTACGAGCAGTACTTC. Encoded protein: CASSPGDGTDYEQYF.